This section outlines one TCR beta chain sequence together with its context. At one end the junction does not follow the germline gene, possibly because of a read error. These data belong to a study of blood T cells in healthy people across ages. All donors came from Russia, were Caucasian and healthy, and spanned ages about 6 to 95. Extraction of total RNA produced a minimum of 5 micrograms from each sample. Primers used in a second PCR of roughly 6 to 12 cycles were a sample-barcoded 5' primer and a J-beta primer mix. Every sample produced at least 2.5 million CDR3-containing paired-end reads. TCRdb redid the calling of the 5' RACE reads with MiXCR, one entry per CDR3 protein. The data show about 640,000 distinct CDR3 sequences, 45% to 65% seen once. The germline V gene has CDR1 MNHNS and CDR2 SASEGT. The CDR3 contains 13 residues.

This receptor was taken from a man aged 55-75 years in good health. The sample consisted of blood. This chain joins TRBV6-1 and TRBJ2-2, with D possibly TRBD2 on 6 matching bases. As DNA, the CDR3 is TGTGCCAGCAGTGCCATACAGGCCGGGGGGCTGTTTTTT. Translated: CASSAIQAGGLFF.